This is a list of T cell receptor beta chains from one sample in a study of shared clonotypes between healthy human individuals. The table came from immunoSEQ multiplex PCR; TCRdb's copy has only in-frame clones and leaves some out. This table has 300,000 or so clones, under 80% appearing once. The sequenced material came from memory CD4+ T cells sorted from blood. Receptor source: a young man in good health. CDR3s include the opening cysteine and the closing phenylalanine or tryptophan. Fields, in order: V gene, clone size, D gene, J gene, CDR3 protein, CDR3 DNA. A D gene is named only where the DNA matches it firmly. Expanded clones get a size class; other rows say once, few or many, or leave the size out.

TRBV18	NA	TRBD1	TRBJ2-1	CASSPQTGGATTWNEQFF	TGTGCCAGCTCACCGCAGACAGGGGGCGCGACGACATGGAATGAGCAGTTCTTC
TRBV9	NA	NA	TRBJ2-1	CASSVATTENYNEQFF	TGTGCCAGCAGCGTAGCTACCACGGAGAATTACAATGAGCAGTTCTTC
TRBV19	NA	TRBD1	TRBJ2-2	CASTATGGMGELFF	TGTGCCAGTACCGCGACAGGGGGTATGGGGGAGCTGTTTTTT
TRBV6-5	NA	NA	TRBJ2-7	CASRPGQGTYEQYF	TGTGCCAGCAGACCGGGCCAGGGGACCTACGAGCAGTACTTC
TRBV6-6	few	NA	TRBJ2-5	CASSSPEGRGGETQYF	TGTGCCAGCAGTTCCCCGGAGGGGAGAGGGGGAGAGACCCAGTACTTC
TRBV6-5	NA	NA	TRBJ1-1	CASSYRQNSPNTEAFF	TGTGCCAGCAGTTACCGACAAAACTCCCCCAACACTGAAGCTTTCTTT
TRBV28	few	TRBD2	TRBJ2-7	CAAGASYEQYF	TGTGCGGCGGGAGCCTCCTACGAGCAGTACTTC
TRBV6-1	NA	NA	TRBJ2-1	CASRQRSVSEQFF	TGTGCCAGCAGGCAGCGGTCCGTTAGTGAGCAGTTCTTC
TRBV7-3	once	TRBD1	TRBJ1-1	CASSPIRGTGGTEAFF	TGTGCCAGCAGCCCTATAAGGGGGACAGGGGGCACTGAAGCTTTCTTT
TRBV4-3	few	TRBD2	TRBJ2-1	CASSGREKGNEQFF	TGCGCCAGCAGTGGGCGGGAGAAGGGGAATGAGCAGTTCTTC
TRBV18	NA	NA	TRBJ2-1	CASSPASYGEQFF	TGTGCCAGCTCACCAGCCAGTTACGGTGAGCAGTTCTTC
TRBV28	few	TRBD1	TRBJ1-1	CASSLKGAGNTEAFF	TGTGCCAGCAGTTTAAAGGGGGCCGGGAACACTGAAGCTTTCTTT
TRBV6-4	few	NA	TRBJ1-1	CASSASINTEAFF	TGTGCCAGCAGTGCCAGTATAAACACTGAAGCTTTCTTT
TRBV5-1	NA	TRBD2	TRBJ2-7	CASSSKKSGSDSYEQYF	TGCGCCAGCAGCTCAAAGAAGAGCGGGAGCGATAGCTACGAGCAGTACTTC
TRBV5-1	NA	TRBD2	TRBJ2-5	CASSSGAGGGETQYF	TGCGCCAGCAGCTCCGGAGCGGGAGGGGGAGAGACCCAGTACTTC
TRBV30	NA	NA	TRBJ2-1	CAWSVPRESSYNEQFF	TGTGCCTGGAGTGTACCAAGGGAAAGCTCCTACAATGAGCAGTTCTTC
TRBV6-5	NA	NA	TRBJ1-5	CASSYSSGDQPQHF	TGTGCCAGCAGTTACTCGTCCGGAGATCAGCCCCAGCATTTT
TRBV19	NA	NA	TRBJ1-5	CASSRRPDQPQHF	TGTGCCAGTAGTAGACGACCGGACCAACCCCAGCATTTT
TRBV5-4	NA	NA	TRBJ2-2	CASSWAGVTGELFF	TGTGCCAGCAGCTGGGCAGGGGTCACCGGGGAGCTGTTTTTT
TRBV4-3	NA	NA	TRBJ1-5	CASSQRVQGDQPQHF	TGCGCCAGCAGCCAGAGGGTACAGGGAGATCAGCCCCAGCATTTT
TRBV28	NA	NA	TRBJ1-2	CASSLNYGYTF	TGTGCCAGCAGCTTAAACTATGGCTACACCTTC
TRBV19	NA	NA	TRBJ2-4	CASSIRLAKNIQYF	TGTGCCAGTAGTATACGGTTAGCCAAAAACATTCAGTACTTC
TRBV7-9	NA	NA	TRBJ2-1	CASSFRQGGVGRARDEQFF	TGTGCCAGCAGCTTCCGACAGGGAGGAGTCGGAAGGGCTCGGGATGAGCAGTTCTTC
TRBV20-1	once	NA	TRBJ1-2	CSALWGGYTF	TGCAGTGCTCTTTGGGGTGGCTACACCTTC
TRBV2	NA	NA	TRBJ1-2	CASGVAYGYTF	TGTGCCAGCGGGGTGGCCTATGGCTACACCTTC
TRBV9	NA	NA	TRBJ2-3	CASSPSIHTDTQYF	TGTGCCAGCAGCCCTAGCATCCACACAGATACGCAGTATTTT
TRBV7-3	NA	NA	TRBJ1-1	CASSLQGSTEAFF	TGTGCCAGCAGCTTACAGGGTTCCACTGAAGCTTTCTTT
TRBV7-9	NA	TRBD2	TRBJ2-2	CASSPGTSGAGELFF	TGTGCCAGCAGCCCCGGGACTAGCGGGGCCGGGGAGCTGTTTTTT
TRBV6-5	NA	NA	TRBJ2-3	CASSYGRASTDTQYF	TGTGCCAGCAGTTACGGGAGAGCTAGCACAGATACGCAGTATTTT
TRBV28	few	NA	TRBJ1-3	CASSSAGVSGNTIYF	TGTGCCAGCAGTTCGGCGGGGGTCTCTGGAAACACCATATATTTT
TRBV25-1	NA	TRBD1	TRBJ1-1	CASSAGGGWNTEAFF	TGTGCCAGCAGTGCAGGGGGAGGGTGGAACACTGAAGCTTTCTTT
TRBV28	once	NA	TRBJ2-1	CASSLPSYNEQFF	TGTGCCAGCAGTTTACCCTCCTACAATGAGCAGTTCTTC
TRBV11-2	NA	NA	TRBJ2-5	CASSFGIVGQETQYF	TGTGCCAGCAGCTTCGGGATAGTCGGACAAGAGACCCAGTACTTC
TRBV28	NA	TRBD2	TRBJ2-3	CASSSLAGLGSDTQYF	TGTGCCAGCAGTTCCCTCGCGGGACTAGGATCGGATACGCAGTATTTT
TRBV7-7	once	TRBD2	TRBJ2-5	CASSLGTSVETQYF	TGTGCTAGCAGCTTAGGGACTAGTGTGGAGACCCAGTACTTC
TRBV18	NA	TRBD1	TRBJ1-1	CASSPGGDRLNTEAFF	TGTGCCAGCTCACCGGGGGGGGACAGGTTGAACACTGAAGCTTTCTTT
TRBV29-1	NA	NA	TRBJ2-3	CSVQAGITQYF	TGCAGCGTCCAGGCCGGGATCACGCAGTATTTT
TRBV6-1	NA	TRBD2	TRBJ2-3	CASRSGGGEADTQYF	TGTGCCAGCAGGTCGGGCGGGGGGGAAGCAGATACGCAGTATTTT
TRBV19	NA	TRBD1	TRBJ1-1	CASSLRQGVTEAFF	TGTGCCAGTAGTCTACGACAGGGGGTGACTGAAGCTTTCTTT